This passage covers 20 T cell receptor beta chains from one sample sequenced in a study of blood T cell repertoires in COVID-19. Libraries were prepared by immunoSEQ multiplex PCR; TCRdb keeps only in-frame clonotypes and omits some of them. The repertoire includes about 160,000 clones, about 85% of them detected once, and 1% to 1.2% sits in the top ten. What was sequenced was peripheral blood. The receptors derive from a man aged 40-50 years with acute or convalescent COVID-19.

In this sample, this clone turned up once. The chain has TRBV11-3 and TRBJ2-7; the match to TRBD1 covers 11 bases. This CDR3 contains 15 residues. The germline CDR1 and CDR2 sequences are SGHNT and YENEEA. The V segment lost 5 bases and the J segment 1 base; nucleotides outside the gene matches: 4. CDR3 DNA: TGTGCCAGCAGCACCGGACAGGGGGCGTCCTACGAGCAGTACTTC. This gives the protein CASSTGQGASYEQYF. The full variable domain, rest sourced from reference TRBV11-3 and TRBJ2-7, is EAGVVQSPRYKIIEKKQPVAFWCNPISGHNTLYWYLQNLGQGPELLIRYENEEAVDDSQLPKDRFSAERLKGVDSTLKIQPAELGDSAVYLCASSTGQGASYEQYFGPGTRLTVT.

V gene TRBV28 combines with J gene TRBJ1-4; 7 positions match TRBD1. Germline V gene sequence: CDR1 MDHEN, CDR2 SYDVKM. The CDR3 runs 13 residues. The V gene end was trimmed by 8 bases and the J gene end by 4 bases; junction bases not matched to a gene: 4. The CDR3, as DNA: TGTGCCAGCCAGACAGGGAATAATGAAAAACTGTTTTTT. It specifies CASQTGNNEKLFF. Full variable domain (rest looked up from reference TRBV28 and TRBJ1-4): DVKVTQSSRYLVKRTGEKVFLECVQDMDHENMFWYRQDPGLGLRLIYFSYDVKMKEKGDIPEGYSVSREKKERFSLILESASTNQTSMYLCASQTGNNEKLFFGSGTQLSVL.

The chain has TRBV27 and TRBJ1-2; TRBD1 matches 7 bases. V shed 5 bases and J 1 base; nucleotides not matched to a gene: 10. Germline CDR1 and CDR2: MNHEY and SMNVEV (reference sequence). This CDR3 contains 16 residues. CDR3: CASSARDSIFNYGYTF. As DNA, the CDR3 is TGTGCCAGCAGTGCTCGGGACAGTATTTTTAACTATGGCTACACCTTC.

This chain joins TRBV3-1 (or the pseudogene TRBV3-2) and TRBJ1-2; no reliable D call. Trimming pared 4 bases from V and 2 bases from J, leaving 8 bases between. This CDR3 is 13 amino acids long. CDR1 and CDR2 (germline): LGHDT, YNNKEL (reference sequence). This CDR3 reads CASSPDTNYGYTF. The CDR3 nucleotides are TGTGCCAGCAGCCCAGACACAAACTATGGCTACACCTTC.

Only a few counts were recorded for this clone. The rearrangement uses TRBV3-1 (or the pseudogene TRBV3-2) and TRBJ2-1; tentative D call: TRBD2 (5 bases). Germline V gene sequence: CDR1 LGHDT, CDR2 YNNKEL (reference sequence). The germline V and J ends were trimmed by 0 bases and 2 bases, with 20 bases remaining between them. CDR3 size: 19 residues. CDR3 sequence: CASSQESVPSGIAYNEQFF. The CDR3 DNA reads TGTGCCAGCAGCCAAGAGTCGGTCCCCTCGGGGATAGCCTACAATGAGCAGTTCTTC.

The rearrangement links TRBV29-1 to TRBJ1-1, with 8 bases that match TRBD1. There are 13 residues in the CDR3. Germline trimming cut 7 bases from V and 3 bases from J; bases unmatched to any gene: 7. Germline V gene data show CDR1 as SQVTM and CDR2 as ANQGSEA. CDR3 DNA: TGCAGCGGGACCAGGGGGCGTGACACTGAAGCTTTCTTT. It specifies CSGTRGRDTEAFF.

The J gene is TRBJ2-1, the V gene TRBV28; TRBD1 agrees at 9 bases. There are 19 residues in the CDR3. V gave up 4 bases and J gave up 3 bases; unmatched junction bases: 16. Per germline, CDR1 MDHEN and CDR2 SYDVKM. The chain's CDR3 is CASSYLGTGTGLVYNEQFF. The CDR3 coding sequence is TGTGCCAGCAGTTACTTGGGAACTGGGACAGGGTTGGTCTACAATGAGCAGTTCTTC.

This clone has just one count. The chain has TRBV6-1 and TRBJ1-4; the D is unclear. V dropped 7 bases and J dropped 4 bases, with 13 bases sitting between them. The CDR3 covers 14 residues. Germline V gene sequence: CDR1 MNHNS, CDR2 SASEGT. The CDR3 loop reads CASIPGTVNEKLFF. The CDR3 DNA follows: TGTGCCAGCATTCCCGGAACAGTTAATGAAAAACTGTTTTTT.

This chain connects TRBV11-2 to TRBJ2-1, with a tentative D call TRBD2 (5 bases). V lost 4 bases, J lost 5 bases, and 12 bases lay in between. The CDR3 is 14 residues long. The germline V gene encodes CDR1 SGHAT and CDR2 FQNNGV. CDR3: CASSSRVTNNEQFF. CDR3 sequence (DNA): TGTGCCAGCAGCTCTAGGGTGACTAACAATGAGCAGTTCTTC.

This clone was seen a handful of times. The same CDR3 can be traced to other DNA sequences in this sample. The V and J genes are TRBV6-5 and TRBJ1-2; D gene unclear. The germline V gene encodes CDR1 MNHEY and CDR2 SVGAGI. The V gene lost 2 bases and the J gene lost 4 bases, with 5 bases spanning the gap. This CDR3 spans 12 amino acids. For the CDR3, the DNA is TGTGCCAGCAGTTACGCCGGCTATGGCTACACCTTC. As protein: CASSYAGYGYTF.

The chain couples TRBV7-3 to TRBJ1-4; D gene uncertain. The CDR3 sequence is 15 residues long. Germline CDR1 and CDR2: SGHTA and FQGTGA. V lost 2 bases, J lost 8 bases, and 15 bases lay in between. CDR3 sequence: CASSLGTAHVEKLFF. The CDR3 bases are TGTGCCAGCAGCTTAGGCACAGCCCACGTAGAAAAACTGTTTTTT.

The chain carries TRBV7-8 and TRBJ2-3; D is unclear. The CDR3 extends over 11 amino acids. Trimming removed 5 bases from V and 4 bases from J, with 4 bases in between. CDR1 is SGHVS, CDR2 FQNEAQ, per germline. DNA of the CDR3: TGTGCCAGCAGCCCTGCAGATACGCAGTATTTT. Translated, it gives CASSPADTQYF. The full variable domain, in which reference TRBV7-8 and TRBJ2-3 provide the parts outside the CDR3, is GAGVSQSPRYKVAKRGQDVALRCDPISGHVSLFWYQQALGQGPEFLTYFQNEAQLDKSGLPSDRFFAERPEGSVSTLKIQRTQQEDSAVYLCASSPADTQYFGPGTRLTVL.

The gene calls are TRBV12-3 or TRBV12-4 and TRBJ1-2; D is unresolved. Trimming took off 5 bases at V and 7 bases at J, with 14 bases between the two ends. This CDR3 has 13 amino acids. This CDR3 is CASSPSRRLGYTF. CDR3 nucleotides: TGTGCCAGCAGTCCCTCACGGCGGCTTGGCTACACCTTC.

The rearrangement joins TRBV6-6 to TRBJ1-2, with a possible D match to TRBD1 (5 bases). Trimming shortened V by 1 base and J by 8 bases, and 8 bases separated the two germline ends. The CDR3 loop spans 12 amino acids. Germline lookup yields CDR1 MNHNY and CDR2 SVGAGI (reference sequence). CDR3 nucleotides: TGTGCCAGCAGTTACTACCAGGGCGGCTACACCTTC. It encodes CASSYYQGGYTF.

The V call is TRBV15, the J call TRBJ2-5, with TRBD1 identical over 10 bases. Germline-derived CDR1 and CDR2 are LNHNV and YYDKDF (reference sequence). With V trimmed by 0 bases and J by 2 bases, 0 bases remained unmatched. The CDR3 has 15 residues. The CDR3 nucleotides read TGTGCCACCAGCAGAGAGGACAGGGGGCAAGAGACCCAGTACTTC. Translation: CATSREDRGQETQYF.

This chain uses TRBV6-5 with TRBJ1-2; 8 nucleotides line up with TRBD1. The CDR3 sequence is 15 residues long. Germline CDR1 and CDR2: MNHEY and SVGAGI. J lost 14 bases, V lost 7 bases, and 21 bases had no gene match. In DNA form, the CDR3 reads TGTGCCAGCATCGACCTCGGGACAGGAAAAGGATGGGTGACCTTC. Translation: CASIDLGTGKGWVTF.

The V gene is TRBV28, the J gene TRBJ2-5; 8 positions match TRBD1. CDR1 is MDHEN and CDR2 is SYDVKM in the germline V gene. CDR3 length: 16 amino acids. With V trimmed by 7 bases and J by 3 bases, 13 bases remained unmatched. CDR3 protein: CASTTFAGQDEETQYF. In nucleotides, the CDR3 is TGTGCCAGCACCACCTTCGCGGGACAGGATGAAGAGACCCAGTACTTC.

The chain uses TRBV4-3 and TRBJ2-3; TRBD2 agrees at 11 bases. The CDR3 totals 17 residues. Germline-derived CDR1 and CDR2 are LGHNA and YSLEER. The trim removed 6 bases at V and 5 bases at J, leaving 13 bases unmatched. The CDR3: CASRRAIAGGQGDTQYF. The CDR3 region has the DNA TGCGCCAGCAGGCGAGCTATAGCGGGGGGGCAGGGAGATACGCAGTATTTT.

The chain uses TRBV18 and TRBJ1-1; no firm D call. The V gene's germline CDR1 is KGHSH and CDR2 LQKENI. CDR3 length equals 11 residues. V gave up 8 bases and J gave up 7 bases, with 11 bases separating them. CDR3 sequence reads: CASAEKSEAFF. CDR3 nucleotides: TGTGCCAGCGCTGAGAAAAGTGAAGCTTTCTTT.

The genes are TRBV5-5 and TRBJ2-7; TRBD2 matches 11 bases. From germline, CDR1 is SGHKS and CDR2 YYEKEE (reference sequence). This CDR3 is built from 15 residues. Germline trimming cut 4 bases from V and 1 base from J; bases unmatched to any gene: 4. The CDR3: CASSPSGGLSYEQYF. CDR3 coding DNA: TGTGCCAGCAGCCCTAGCGGGGGGCTTTCCTACGAGCAGTACTTC.